This T cell receptor beta chain is from a study of T cell responses to AZD1222 COVID-19 vaccine. Study-level information: The analysis combined second doses at about 4 or about 12 weeks. Study-wide points: As reported, nearly half of all spike-specific TCRs target variant regions that are unmutated. Donors, mostly white British, included more females; clonal diversity was possibly underestimated. It was only after the peak T cell response that any repertoires were sampled.

The CDR3 contains 13 residues. Trimming stripped 5 bases from V and 8 bases from J, with 15 bases between. Per the germline V gene, CDR1 is SGHTA and CDR2 is FQGNSA. Sequenced by immunoSEQ multiplex PCR; TCRdb stores in-frame clones only, minus some. The sample shows around 180,000 clones, almost 95% of them seen only once. This clone was found once. Its antigen is not known. The chain employs TRBV7-2 and TRBJ1-2; D remains unclear. The TCR originated in an adult in good health. The sample was peripheral blood, taken on day 0 of AZD1222 vaccination. The CDR3 sequence is CASSPGSPRGYTF. DNA of the CDR3: TGTGCCAGCAGCCCTGGATCCCCCAGGGGCTACACCTTC. The full variable domain, its missing parts supplied by reference TRBV7-2 and TRBJ1-2, is GAGVSQSPSNKVTEKGKDVELRCDPISGHTALYWYRQSLGQGLEFLIYFQGNSAPDKSGLPSDRFSAERTGGSVSTLTIQRTQQEDSAVYLCASSPGSPRGYTFGSGTRLTVV.